The source of this T cell receptor (beta chain) is a study of shared clonotypes between healthy human individuals. As for the study in general: Each donor had three CD4 naive, three CD4 memory, two CD8 naive and one CD8 memory plate.

V lost 2 bases, J lost 5 bases, and 6 bases stayed unmatched. The CDR3 covers 15 residues. Looked up from germline, CDR1 is SNHLY and CDR2 is FYNNEI. As regards this clone: Its antigen is unknown.

Assay: immunoSEQ multiplex PCR; the TCRdb copy retains only in-frame clones and omits some. The table records approximately 350,000 clones, roughly 70% of them present only once. Adult donors, all healthy and HIV-negative, had no recent acute infections or vaccinations. General study findings and limits: With several donors compared, 4% to 5.5% of naive CD4 clonotypes were shared. The donor pool, a small one, limited the genetic and exposure-history diversity represented.

The V gene is TRBV2, the J gene TRBJ2-3, with 8 positions matching TRBD2. This receptor was taken from a young man in good health. Specimen: memory CD4+ T cells sorted from blood. The subset is: CD45RA-negative fraction. CDR3 loop: CASSERLAGRDTQYF. The DNA of the CDR3 is TGTGCCAGCAGTGAACGGCTAGCGGGCAGAGATACGCAGTATTTT.